These T cell receptor beta chains were read from a single sample in a study of T cells in localized non-small cell lung cancer. Here immunoSEQ multiplex PCR was the method, and the copy in TCRdb shows in-frame clones only, minus some. The repertoire holds about 33,000 clones, with about four fifths as singletons. The sequencing here drew on peripheral blood, taken before any cancer treatment. Every receptor here comes from a male donor at least 60 years old with stage III squamous cell lung carcinoma. The CDR3 runs from the conserved cysteine through the conserved F or W. D genes are given only for firm matches. Clone size appears in some rows only: once, few, many, or a class for an expanded clone.

v_call	d_call	clone_size	j_call	cdr3_aa	cdr3_nt
TRBV18	TRBD1	.	TRBJ1-5	CASSPNTDRGGQPQHF	TGTGCCAGCTCACCTAACACAGACAGGGGAGGACAGCCCCAGCATTTT
TRBV7-8	.	.	TRBJ2-3	CASSTEVVIGTDTQYF	TGTGCCAGCAGCACCGAAGTAGTAATCGGCACAGATACGCAGTATTTT
TRBV7-8	.	.	TRBJ1-2	CASSLAQWGADGYTF	TGTGCCAGCAGCTTAGCGCAATGGGGCGCTGATGGCTACACCTTC
TRBV27	.	.	TRBJ2-7	CASSSSYEQYF	TGTGCCAGCAGTTCCTCCTACGAGCAGTACTTC
TRBV6-4	.	.	TRBJ1-5	CASSDSGEPQPQHF	TGTGCCAGCAGTGACTCTGGGGAGCCTCAGCCCCAGCATTTT
TRBV28	.	.	TRBJ1-2	CASSLMGNGYTF	TGTGCCAGCAGTTTGATGGGGAATGGCTACACCTTC
TRBV30	.	few	TRBJ1-1	CASWVENTEAFF	TGTGCCTCCTGGGTGGAGAACACTGAAGCTTTCTTT
TRBV4-2	TRBD1	.	TRBJ1-1	CASSLPRTGVPEAFF	TGTGCCAGCAGCTTGCCACGGACAGGAGTTCCCGAAGCTTTCTTT
TRBV5-6	TRBD2	.	TRBJ2-3	CASSSVSSGRAGADTQYF	TGTGCCAGCAGCTCAGTCTCTAGCGGGAGGGCCGGGGCAGATACGCAGTATTTT
TRBV10-3	.	few	TRBJ1-1	CAIRPQPANTEAFF	TGTGCCATCAGGCCACAGCCCGCTAACACTGAAGCTTTCTTT
TRBV5-4	TRBD1	.	TRBJ2-7	CASRSGTGPPYEQYF	TGTGCCAGCAGGTCCGGGACAGGTCCCCCCTACGAGCAGTACTTC
TRBV4-1	TRBD1	once	TRBJ1-4	CASSRYRGTNEKLFF	TGCGCCAGCAGCCGGTACAGGGGGACTAATGAAAAACTGTTTTTT
TRBV5-8	.	.	TRBJ2-4	CASSLGVLAKNIQYF	TGTGCCAGCAGCTTGGGGGTCCTAGCCAAAAACATTCAGTACTTC
TRBV7-9	.	.	TRBJ2-3	CASSIRVSTDTQYF	TGTGCCAGCAGCATCAGGGTCAGCACAGATACGCAGTATTTT
TRBV5-1	.	.	TRBJ2-5	CASSTGETQYF	TGCGCCAGCTCCACGGGAGAGACCCAGTACTTC
TRBV9	TRBD1	few	TRBJ1-5	CASSGGQGAFNQPQHF	TGTGCCAGCAGCGGGGGACAGGGGGCGTTCAATCAGCCCCAGCATTTT
TRBV5-6	.	.	TRBJ1-4	CASSLKGANEKLFF	TGTGCCAGCAGCTTGAAGGGCGCTAATGAAAAACTGTTTTTT